This T cell receptor beta chain was recorded in a study of graft-versus-host responses after intestinal transplantation. For the study at large: Multivisceral, liver-intestinal, or isolated intestinal transplants were performed in recipients. Recipients uniformly received anti-thymocyte globulin induction, followed by tacrolimus and steroids for 3 to 4 years.

Worth noting for this clone: The antigen is undetermined.

V was cut by 5 bases and J by 1 base, with 13 bases left in between. Per germline, CDR1 MNHEY and CDR2 SMNVEV (reference sequence). The CDR3 loop spans 15 amino acids. Only in-frame clones appear in the TCRdb table, and some are missing; sequencing was by immunoSEQ multiplex PCR. This sample has over 80,000 clones, with 91% found just once. Findings and limits, study-wide: GvH clones were found in recipient marrow; some appeared first in ileum or blood. Association was observed between peak circulating GvH clone levels and early post-transplant HvG declines.

This receptor was obtained from a human donor who was the organ donor for an intestinal transplant. The V call is TRBV27, the J call TRBJ2-3; D perhaps matches TRBD2 (5 bases). Specimen: unstimulated CD4+ T cells sorted from spleen or lymph node cells, collected before transplant. CDR3 nucleotides: TGTGCCAGCAGTCAACCGAGGGCGGGCACAGATACGCAGTATTTT. Translating gives CASSQPRAGTDTQYF.